The rows below give T cell receptor beta chains drawn from one sample of a study of cytomegalovirus exposure and HLA in healthy donors. The data were produced by immunoSEQ multiplex PCR, yet TCRdb's version contains in-frame clones alone and is incomplete. This sample carries about 160,000 clones, around 76% of them seen once, and the ten largest clones take approximately 2%. The specimen sequenced was PBMCs. Receptors were obtained from a female donor in good health and CMV-seronegative. The CDR3 runs from the conserved cysteine through the conserved F or W. A D gene is named only where the DNA matches it firmly. For some rows the clone size is stated as once, few or many, or as a class when expanded; others skip it.

CDR3: CASSAELAGAKNIQYF
DNA: TGTGCCAGCAGTGCGGAGCTAGCGGGAGCCAAAAACATTCAGTACTTC
D: TRBD2
V: TRBV2
size: few
J: TRBJ2-4

CDR3: CASRTDRGQGTQANYGYTF
DNA: TGTGCCAGCAGGACCGACAGGGGTCAGGGGACCCAAGCTAACTATGGCTACACCTTC
D: TRBD1
V: TRBV6-4
size: .
J: TRBJ1-2

CDR3: CASSVGAQTLNIQYF
DNA: TGTGCCAGCAGCGTAGGAGCACAGACACTAAACATTCAGTACTTC
D: .
V: TRBV9
size: .
J: TRBJ2-4

CDR3: CASSGTGGTNQPQHF
DNA: TGTGCCAGCAGTGGGACAGGGGGAACCAATCAGCCCCAGCATTTT
D: TRBD1
V: TRBV2
size: .
J: TRBJ1-5

CDR3: CATVQGPQETQYF
DNA: TGTGCCACCGTGCAGGGGCCCCAAGAGACCCAGTACTTC
D: .
V: TRBV10-3
size: .
J: TRBJ2-5

CDR3: CASSYRWSSYNSPLHF
DNA: TGTGCCAGCAGTTACCGGTGGAGCTCCTATAATTCACCCCTCCACTTT
D: .
V: TRBV6-5
size: .
J: TRBJ1-6

CDR3: CSVDPGTGLNIQYF
DNA: TGCAGCGTCGACCCCGGGACAGGATTAAACATTCAGTACTTC
D: TRBD1
V: TRBV29-1
size: few
J: TRBJ2-4

CDR3: CASVGANTGELFF
DNA: TGTGCCTCCGTAGGGGCGAACACCGGGGAGCTGTTTTTT
D: .
V: TRBV10-3
size: .
J: TRBJ2-2

CDR3: CASSSVRGHNTEAFF
DNA: TGTGCCAGTAGTTCGGTCAGGGGCCATAACACTGAAGCTTTCTTT
D: .
V: TRBV19
size: .
J: TRBJ1-1

CDR3: CASSLQGGGEKLFF
DNA: TGCGCCAGCAGCTTGCAGGGGGGAGGTGAAAAACTGTTTTTT
D: TRBD1
V: TRBV5-1
size: once
J: TRBJ1-4

CDR3: CASSFGQASQETQYF
DNA: TGCGCCAGCAGCTTCGGACAGGCGAGCCAAGAGACCCAGTACTTC
D: TRBD1
V: TRBV5-1
size: .
J: TRBJ2-5

CDR3: CASSSGQGASQPQHF
DNA: TGTGCCAGCAGTTCCGGACAGGGGGCTAGTCAGCCCCAGCATTTT
D: TRBD1
V: TRBV27
size: .
J: TRBJ1-5

CDR3: CASSLAGGVNYGYTF
DNA: TGTGCCAGCAGCTTAGCCGGAGGGGTCAACTATGGCTACACCTTC
D: .
V: TRBV7-9
size: .
J: TRBJ1-2

CDR3: CASSVEGRGGLSTDTQYF
DNA: TGTGCCAGCAGCGTAGAGGGGCGGGGGGGGCTAAGCACAGATACGCAGTATTTT
D: TRBD2
V: TRBV9
size: once
J: TRBJ2-3

CDR3: CASSEMGQGYNEQFF
DNA: TGTGCCAGCAGTGAAATGGGACAGGGCTACAATGAGCAGTTCTTC
D: TRBD1
V: TRBV6-1
size: .
J: TRBJ2-1